This T cell receptor beta chain was observed in a study of CD8 T cells in ankylosing spondylitis. Broader study findings: CD8+ disease-linked clones were present at relatively low frequencies in blood. Eight or nine highly homologous variants formed a TCR beta motif that appeared characteristic of ankylosing spondylitis blood.

V shed 6 bases and J 10 bases; nucleotides not matched to a gene: 11. The CDR3 has 15 amino acids. TCRdb processed the 5' RACE reads anew with MiXCR; each CDR3 protein has one entry. The sample contains 130,000 or so distinct CDR3 sequences, 15% to 20% of which appear only once. Concerning this clonotype itself: Antigen unknown.

Sequencing used blood, either unsorted or a sorted T cell fraction (not recorded which). The rearrangement joins TRBV12-3 or TRBV12-4 to TRBJ2-1; 11 bases agree with TRBD2. The receptor was derived from a male donor with ankylosing spondylitis. The CDR3 DNA sequence: TGTGCCAGCAGACCTCAGACGGGACTAGCGGAGGAGCAGTTCTTC. Its protein is CASRPQTGLAEEQFF.